This TCR beta chain originates from a study of siplizumab effects on memory and regulatory T cells. Germline V gene sequence: CDR1 KGHSH, CDR2 LQKENI. Trimming took off 4 bases at V and 0 bases at J, with 8 bases between the two ends. This CDR3 has 14 amino acids. Measured with immunoSEQ multiplex PCR; TCRdb has only the in-frame clones, and not every one. This table has about 26,000 clones, 75% to 85% appearing once. V gene TRBV18 combines with J gene TRBJ2-3, with D hard to call. The sequencing sample was made of memory CD4+ T cells sorted from blood. The TCR comes from a human donor in good health. The CDR3 reads CASSRAGSTDTQYF. CDR3 coding DNA: TGTGCCAGCTCACGGGCCGGAAGCACAGATACGCAGTATTTT.